One sample yielded the 21 T cell receptor beta chains listed below, sequenced in a study of control samples from healthy donors and cancer patients. The repertoire was sequenced with immunoSEQ multiplex PCR; TCRdb's copy has only in-frame clones and lacks some. This table holds roughly 83,000 clones, more than 75% found once. The specimen was blood. The source of these receptors is a woman aged 55 to 70 in good health.

This clone appeared a few times. The chain carries TRBV7-2 and TRBJ1-1; D call uncertain. Trimming shortened V by 0 bases and J by 2 bases, and 4 bases separated the two germline ends. Germline V lookup: CDR1 SGHTA, CDR2 FQGNSA. The CDR3 runs to 13 residues. The CDR3 spells CASSLAGNTEAFF. CDR3 DNA: TGTGCCAGCAGCTTAGCAGGAAACACTGAAGCTTTCTTT.

In this sample, this clone turned up a few times. The rearrangement uses TRBV6-5 and TRBJ2-7; D perhaps matches TRBD1 (6 bases). Germline CDR1 and CDR2: MNHEY and SVGAGI. Trimming removed 2 bases from V and 1 base from J, with 6 bases in between. The CDR3 is 13 residues long. This CDR3 reads CASSYTGSYEQYF. The CDR3 DNA reads TGTGCCAGCAGTTACACAGGGTCCTACGAGCAGTACTTC.

The chain is built from TRBV6-5 and TRBJ2-3; D gene ambiguous. The CDR3 is made up of 13 amino acids. In germline, CDR1 is MNHEY, CDR2 SVGAGI. V was pared by 0 bases and J by 2 bases, with 3 bases between. Here the CDR3 reads CASSYSYTDTQYF. The DNA for the CDR3 is TGTGCCAGCAGTTACTCTTACACAGATACGCAGTATTTT.

The rearrangement uses TRBV19 and TRBJ2-2, with D perhaps matching TRBD1 (5 bases). The germline CDR1 and CDR2 sequences are LNHDA and SQIVND (reference sequence). The CDR3 is 15 amino acids. The V end lost 4 bases, the J end lost 4 bases, and 13 bases lay between the germline ends. Here the CDR3 DNA reads TGTGCCAGTAGTACTTCCAGGGTCGTCACCGGGGAGCTGTTTTTT. Translating gives CASSTSRVVTGELFF.

A remark on this clone: Given a much more abundant clone one base away, this may be a read error. The rearrangement joins TRBV4-3 to TRBJ1-4, with a possible D match to TRBD1 (5 bases). Germline CDR1 reads LGHNA; CDR2 reads YSLEER. CDR3 length equals 16 residues. The CDR3 loop reads CATSQVLGGGNEKLFF. The CDR3 DNA follows: TGCGCCACCAGCCAAGTATTGGGGGGGGGTAATGAAAAACTGTTTTTT.

The chain couples TRBV6-1 to TRBJ1-6; D may be TRBD1 (5 bases). Per the germline V gene, CDR1 is MNHNS and CDR2 is SASEGT. This CDR3 has 16 residues. Trimming took 2 bases from V and 7 from J, leaving 15 bases between them. Here the CDR3 reads CASSEPHRGGNSPLHF. The CDR3 nucleotides are TGTGCCAGCAGTGAACCCCATCGGGGGGGAAATTCACCCCTCCACTTT.

The rearrangement joins TRBV5-8 to TRBJ1-4; D unresolved. Trimming pared 4 bases from V and 1 base from J, leaving 2 bases between. The CDR3 spans 12 residues. Per germline, CDR1 SGHTS and CDR2 YDEGEE. The CDR3 region has the DNA TGTGCCAGCAGCGGAACTAATGAAAAACTGTTTTTT. Its protein product is CASSGTNEKLFF.

This chain uses TRBV5-5 with TRBJ1-6, with D hard to call. Germline lookup yields CDR1 SGHKS and CDR2 YYEKEE (reference sequence). V lost 2 bases to trimming and J lost 0 bases, with 6 bases between them. The CDR3 is 15 amino acids. This chain's CDR3 is CASSLTDSYNSPLHF. The CDR3 DNA reads as TGTGCCAGCAGCTTAACGGACTCCTATAATTCACCCCTCCACTTT.

The chain has TRBV2 and TRBJ2-5; D gene unclear. V lost 6 bases and J lost 1, with 9 bases in between. CDR3 length: 13 residues. CDR1 is SNHLY, CDR2 FYNNEI, per germline. CDR3: CASRAQFQETQYF. DNA for the CDR3: TGTGCCAGCAGAGCACAGTTCCAAGAGACCCAGTACTTC.

This chain joins TRBV2 and TRBJ2-1; the D gene is possibly TRBD2 (5 bases). The germline CDR1 and CDR2 sequences are SNHLY and FYNNEI. This CDR3 spans 11 amino acids. V dropped 6 bases and J dropped 9 bases, with 9 bases sitting between them. CDR3 residues: CASSVAIEQFF. The CDR3 coding sequence is TGTGCCAGCAGCGTAGCGATTGAGCAGTTCTTC.

The chain employs TRBV15 and TRBJ1-3, with D perhaps TRBD1 (5 bases). Germline-derived CDR1 and CDR2 are LNHNV and YYDKDF (reference sequence). The CDR3 length is 11 residues. The CDR3 region is CGVGGGNTIYF. CDR3 DNA: TGTGGCGTCGGGGGAGGAAACACCATATATTTT.

This clone was seen only once. The genes are TRBV7-6 and TRBJ1-6; no clear D gene. V was shortened by 0 bases and J by 7 bases, with 10 bases between the two germline ends. Germline loops: CDR1 SGHVS, CDR2 FNYEAQ. This CDR3 has 15 residues. The CDR3: CASSLATSLNSPLHF. The CDR3, as DNA: TGTGCCAGCAGCTTAGCGACGAGCCTAAATTCACCCCTCCACTTT.

The J gene is TRBJ2-7, the V gene TRBV7-6, with a tentative D call TRBD2 (6 bases). CDR1 SGHVS and CDR2 FNYEAQ come from the germline V gene. CDR3 length: 15 residues. V was clipped by 4 bases and J by 0 bases, with 13 bases between them. The CDR3 DNA reads TGTGCCAGCAGCTCAGAAGCGGGTAGCTCCTACGAGCAGTACTTC. This sequence encodes CASSSEAGSSYEQYF. Full variable domain (remainder filled in from reference TRBV7-6 and TRBJ2-7): GAGVSQSPRYKVTKRGQDVALRCDPISGHVSLYWYRQALGQGPEFLTYFNYEAQQDKSGLPNDRFSAERPEGSISTLTIQRTEQRDSAMYRCASSSEAGSSYEQYFGPGTRLTVT.

V and J are TRBV5-4 and TRBJ2-4; 8 positions match TRBD2. Losses at the gene ends were 4 bases for V and 0 bases for J; bases not matched to a gene: 9. Germline CDR1 SGHNT, CDR2 YYREEE (reference sequence). This CDR3 spans 17 amino acids. The CDR3 region has the DNA TGTGCCAGCAGCCTTCGAGACGGGGGGGCAGCCAAAAACATTCAGTACTTC. It specifies CASSLRDGGAAKNIQYF. Complete variable domain (other parts from reference TRBV5-4 and TRBJ2-4): ETGVTQSPTHLIKTRGQQVTLRCSSQSGHNTVSWYQQALGQGPQFIFQYYREEENGRGNFPPRFSGLQFPNYSSELNVNALELDDSALYLCASSLRDGGAAKNIQYFGAGTRLSVL.

CDR3 nucleotides: TGTGCCAGCAGCGTTACGGGCAAAAACATTCAGTACTTC. Its translation is CASSVTGKNIQYF. The chain uses TRBV28 and TRBJ2-4, with D unresolved. This CDR3 has 13 residues. The ends were cut back, 6 bases at V and 3 bases at J, with 9 bases in the middle. Germline lookup yields CDR1 MDHEN and CDR2 SYDVKM.

This chain connects TRBV19 to TRBJ1-1; 7 bases agree with TRBD1. V shed 7 bases, J shed 1 base, and the junction held 9 bases outside the gene matches. The length of the CDR3 is 15 residues. Germline CDR1 reads LNHDA; CDR2 reads SQIVND (reference sequence). CDR3 amino acids: CASNKDRVRNTEAFF. CDR3 DNA: TGTGCCAGTAACAAAGACAGGGTGAGGAACACTGAAGCTTTCTTT.

The V and J genes are TRBV5-1 and TRBJ1-1, with 7 bases aligning to TRBD1. J was trimmed by 6 bases and V by 0 bases; bases with no gene match: 5. Looked up from germline, CDR1 is SGHRS and CDR2 is YFSETQ. This CDR3 spans 14 amino acids. DNA of the CDR3: TGCGCCAGCAGCTTGGGACAGGGACGTGCTGAAGCTTTCTTT. This gives the protein CASSLGQGRAEAFF.

The rearrangement uses TRBV6-5 and TRBJ1-4; 9 bases agree with TRBD1. The CDR3 length is 15 residues. Germline CDR1 and CDR2: MNHEY and SVGAGI. The trim removed 5 bases at V and 7 bases at J, leaving 8 bases unmatched. The DNA of the CDR3 is TGTGCCAGCAGTCGTCACAGGGGGCAAGGTGAAAAACTGTTTTTT. Amino acid sequence: CASSRHRGQGEKLFF.

V gene TRBV7-9 combines with J gene TRBJ2-7, with 9 nucleotides matching TRBD1. Unmatched junction bases numbered 9, after V lost 5 bases and J lost 4 bases. CDR3 size: 15 residues. CDR1 SEHNR and CDR2 FQNEAQ come from the germline V gene (reference sequence). This CDR3 reads CASSATGGAPYEQYF. The CDR3 DNA is TGTGCCAGCAGCGCCACAGGGGGCGCCCCGTACGAGCAGTACTTC.

The chain employs TRBV3-1 (or the pseudogene TRBV3-2) and TRBJ2-5; D is perhaps TRBD2 (6 bases). The V and J ends lost 3 bases and 4 bases respectively, with 9 bases between them. The CDR3 runs to 13 residues. Germline loops: CDR1 LGHDT, CDR2 YNNKEL (reference sequence). The CDR3 region is CASSQGRGETQYF. The CDR3 DNA reads TGTGCCAGCAGCCAGGGGCGGGGAGAGACCCAGTACTTC.

This chain connects TRBV14 to TRBJ1-1, with TRBD1 as a possible D gene (6 bases). The V end was cut by 5 bases, the J end by 6 bases, with 19 bases between. This CDR3 is built from 15 residues. Germline V gene data show CDR1 as SGHDN and CDR2 as FVKESK. The CDR3 loop reads CASSVWGGEIAEAFF. As DNA, the CDR3 is TGTGCCAGCAGCGTATGGGGGGGCGAGATCGCTGAAGCTTTCTTT.